The 27 T cell receptor beta chains presented below share a single source sample, sequenced in a study of regulatory T cells in long-lasting Graves disease. Researchers made TCR beta libraries by using iRepertoire HTBI primers and running Arm-PCR on CDR3 regions. Using its own MiXCR run on the multiplex PCR reads, TCRdb lists one record per CDR3 protein. The sample shows around 450,000 distinct CDR3 sequences, under 15% of them seen only once. Stated time point: newly diagnosed GD, antithyroid drugs for less than 3 months. Researchers made the TCR library from RNA that was extracted from PBMCs. This sample was shared with a second study, whose subject was T cells in Graves' hyperthyroidism and ophthalmopathy.

The sample here was peripheral blood mononuclear cells (PBMCs), taken at new diagnosis, from a patient treated with antithyroid drugs. The source of these receptors is a woman in her thirties with Graves disease.

The chain employs TRBV20-1 and TRBJ2-7; no reliable D call. CDR1 and CDR2 from the germline V gene are DFQATT and SNEGSKA (reference sequence). V lost 2 bases and J lost 2, with 7 bases in between. There are 12 residues in the CDR3. CDR3 in DNA: TGCAGTGCTAGAACGACCCCCTACGAGCAGTACTTC. The encoded protein is CSARTTPYEQYF.

The rearrangement links TRBV5-1 to TRBJ2-1; no reliable D call. Germline V gene sequence: CDR1 SGHRS, CDR2 YFSETQ. V was shortened by 4 bases and J by 3 bases, with 14 bases between the two germline ends. This CDR3 region has 15 residues. The CDR3 DNA is TGCGCCAGCAGCCCCAATAGGGAATTCTACAATGAGCAGTTCTTC. It is translated as CASSPNREFYNEQFF. The whole variable domain, filled in from reference TRBV5-1 and TRBJ2-1, reads KAGVTQTPRYLIKTRGQQVTLSCSPISGHRSVSWYQQTPGQGLQFLFEYFSETQRNKGNFPGRFSGRQFSNSRSEMNVSTLELGDSALYLCASSPNREFYNEQFFGPGTRLTVL.

This sequence joins TRBV10-3 and TRBJ1-1; D gene unclear. Germline V gene data show CDR1 as ENHRY and CDR2 as SYGVKD. The length of the CDR3 is 13 residues. The V and J ends lost 3 bases and 3 bases respectively, with 8 bases between them. CDR3 region: CAISDRSYTEAFF. The DNA for the CDR3 is TGTGCCATCAGTGACCGAAGTTACACTGAAGCTTTCTTT.

The sample holds many counts of this clonotype. The chain is built from TRBV12-3 or TRBV12-4 and TRBJ2-3; the D gene is possibly TRBD1 (6 bases). The CDR3 runs 18 residues. V lost 6 bases, J lost 0 bases, and 22 bases lay in between. The CDR3 region is CASRSRDIDPSSTDTQYF. The CDR3 DNA reads TGTGCCAGCAGGTCTAGGGACATCGACCCCTCTAGCACAGATACGCAGTATTTT.

In its sample, this clonotype was seen many times. V is TRBV30 and J is TRBJ1-5; the match to TRBD1 covers 7 bases. The length of the CDR3 is 12 residues. Per the germline V gene, CDR1 is GTSNPN and CDR2 is SVGIG (reference sequence). V lost 3 bases to trimming and J lost 7 bases; unmatched junction nucleotides: 3. CDR3 in amino acids: CAWSQGQQPQHF. The CDR3 bases are TGTGCCTGGAGCCAGGGACAGCAGCCCCAGCATTTT.

This clonotype was seen ten or more times. The chain combines TRBV5-1 with TRBJ2-1, with D possibly TRBD2 on 5 matching bases. The CDR3 runs 14 residues. Trimming shortened V by 0 bases and J by 9 bases, and 13 bases separated the two germline ends. The germline V gene has CDR1 SGHRS and CDR2 YFSETQ. CDR3 sequence reads: CASSLVLDSGEQFF. CDR3 DNA: TGCGCCAGCAGCTTGGTACTAGACTCGGGTGAGCAGTTCTTC.

This clonotype appeared many times. V is TRBV7-9 and J is TRBJ1-2, with D tentatively TRBD1 (5 bases). From germline, CDR1 is SEHNR and CDR2 FQNEAQ (reference sequence). Trimming took 2 bases from V and 5 from J, leaving 15 bases between them. CDR3 length: 15 residues. CDR3 nucleotide sequence: TGTGCCAGCAGCTTAACACGGGACGGGGGGTATGGCTACACCTTC. Amino acids: CASSLTRDGGYGYTF.

About this clonotype: A read error is possible here, since a much larger clone lies one base away. V gene TRBV5-1 combines with J gene TRBJ2-1; 7 nucleotides match TRBD1. J gave up 10 bases and V 4 bases, and 8 bases lay outside the gene matches. The CDR3 runs to 13 residues. Germline values: CDR1 SGHRS, CDR2 YFSETQ. The CDR3 reads CASSNRQGNEQFF. The CDR3 DNA reads as TGCGCCAGCAGCAACCGACAGGGAAACGAGCAGTTCTTC.

As for this clonotype: A far larger clone is one base from this, pointing to a likely read error. V and J are TRBV11-2 and TRBJ2-1; D unclear. Between the trimmed V and J ends, which lost 0 bases and 10 bases, there was a span of 13 bases. The CDR3 is made up of 14 amino acids. From germline, CDR1 is SGHAT and CDR2 FQNNGV. The CDR3 reads CASSLESGAYEQFF. The CDR3 DNA reads as TGTGCCAGCAGCTTAGAGTCAGGAGCCTACGAGCAGTTCTTC.

J is TRBJ2-7 and V is TRBV10-1; TRBD2 agrees at 14 bases. V gave up 3 bases and J gave up 3 bases; unmatched junction bases: 4. Germline values: CDR1 WNHNN, CDR2 SYGVQD (reference sequence). This CDR3 spans 16 amino acids. The DNA of the CDR3 is TGCGCCAGCAGTGATACCGGACTAGCGGGAGGCTACGAGCAGTACTTC. Translation gives CASSDTGLAGGYEQYF.

This clonotype came up many times. This chain uses TRBV12-3 or TRBV12-4 with TRBJ2-7, with 14 bases matching TRBD2. With 7 bases clipped from V and 5 bases from J, the junction kept 10 bases outside the gene matches. The CDR3 sequence is 16 residues long. The CDR3 DNA is TGTGCCAGCACCGGGGGGGGACTAGCGGGAGTTCACGAGCAGTACTTC. Its protein product is CASTGGGLAGVHEQYF.

The chain couples TRBV10-3 to TRBJ2-3, with a tentative D call TRBD2 (6 bases). Germline V gives CDR1 ENHRY, CDR2 SYGVKD. The CDR3 has 13 amino acids. The V gene lost 9 bases and the J gene lost 0 bases, with 10 bases spanning the gap. The CDR3: CAIGAGSTDTQYF. CDR3 coding DNA: TGTGCCATAGGGGCGGGGAGCACAGATACGCAGTATTTT.

This clonotype was seen many times. V is TRBV27 and J is TRBJ2-1; D possibly uses TRBD1 or TRBD2 (6 bases each). V lost 8 bases to trimming and J lost 6 bases, with 20 bases between them. Germline values: CDR1 MNHEY, CDR2 SMNVEV (reference sequence). This CDR3 region has 15 residues. CDR3: CASRPGASDPNEQFF. Here the CDR3 DNA reads TGTGCCAGCCGCCCGGGGGCTTCAGACCCCAATGAGCAGTTCTTC.

This clonotype was detected ten times or more. This chain links TRBV12-3 or TRBV12-4 with TRBJ1-1; 7 bases map to TRBD1. V was pared by 5 bases and J by 4 bases, with 10 bases of the junction left unmatched. CDR3 size: 15 residues. The CDR3 loop is CASSRITGVSTEAFF. As DNA, the CDR3 is TGTGCCAGCAGTCGTATAACAGGGGTCTCCACTGAAGCTTTCTTT.

This clonotype was seen at least ten times. This chain connects TRBV5-6 to TRBJ2-7, with TRBD2 identical over 8 bases. The germline V gene encodes CDR1 SGHDT and CDR2 YYEEEE. Trimming took 2 bases from V and 6 from J; bases not matched to a gene: 4. The CDR3 length is 13 residues. The CDR3 sequence is CASSLAGVVEQYF. Written as DNA, the CDR3 is TGTGCCAGCAGCTTAGCGGGAGTGGTCGAGCAGTACTTC.

A note on this clonotype: Since a much larger clone is just one base distant, this may be a read error. V is TRBV30 and J is TRBJ2-1; possibly TRBD2 for D (7 bases). Trimming pared 3 bases from V and 9 bases from J, leaving 21 bases between. CDR1 GTSNPN and CDR2 SVGIG come from the germline V gene (reference sequence). The CDR3 spans 15 residues. For the CDR3, the DNA is TGTGCCTGGAGCGTACGGGGGCGGGAGAAGAGTGAGCAGTTCTTC. Translated: CAWSVRGREKSEQFF.

Many counts were recorded for this clonotype. This chain links TRBV9 with TRBJ2-3, with a tentative D call TRBD1 (7 bases). CDR3 length equals 16 residues. Looked up from germline, CDR1 is SGDLS and CDR2 is YYNGEE. V was cut by 4 bases and J by 2 bases, with 17 bases left in between. CDR3 nucleotide sequence: TGTGCCAGCAGCACCTCCGGGGGACAGACCACAGATACGCAGTATTTT. Its translation is CASSTSGGQTTDTQYF.

This clonotype appeared many times. The genes are TRBV5-1 and TRBJ2-7; TRBD1 agrees at 9 bases. V was clipped by 7 bases and J by 0 bases; unmatched bases: 5. Germline CDR1 is SGHRS and CDR2 is YFSETQ. The CDR3 runs to 14 residues. For the CDR3, the DNA is TGCGCCAGCCGGGGGACAGGGAGCTCCTACGAGCAGTACTTC. Translating gives CASRGTGSSYEQYF.

This clonotype was found many times. This chain links TRBV6-1 with TRBJ2-3; tentatively, D is TRBD1 (6 bases). Germline-derived CDR1 and CDR2 are MNHNS and SASEGT. The CDR3 is 16 residues long. V was shortened by 4 bases and J by 4 bases, with 18 bases between the two germline ends. DNA for the CDR3: TGTGCCAGCAGTGCAGACAGGTCCAACCTACCAGATACGCAGTATTTT. This gives the protein CASSADRSNLPDTQYF.

This sequence joins TRBV11-2 and TRBJ2-1; 11 bases are a match to TRBD2. CDR1 SGHAT and CDR2 FQNNGV come from the germline V gene. The CDR3 length is 15 residues. V was clipped by 5 bases and J by 6 bases; unmatched bases: 6. The CDR3 sequence is CASSGGTSGINEQFF. CDR3 in DNA: TGTGCCAGCAGCGGCGGGACTAGCGGTATCAATGAGCAGTTCTTC.

This clonotype was recorded many times. The rearrangement uses TRBV27 and TRBJ1-1, with a possible D match to TRBD1 (5 bases). Germline V gene data show CDR1 as MNHEY and CDR2 as SMNVEV (reference sequence). The CDR3 contains 15 residues. The V end was cut by 3 bases, the J end by 4 bases, with 15 bases between. The CDR3 DNA reads TGTGCCAGCAGTTTGAATTCGGGGGGTGTCACTGAAGCTTTCTTT. It is translated as CASSLNSGGVTEAFF.

This clonotype was counted at least ten times. The rearrangement links TRBV28 to TRBJ2-1; TRBD1 might be the D (6 bases). The ends were cut back, 4 bases at V and 9 bases at J, with 19 bases in the middle. Germline loops: CDR1 MDHEN, CDR2 SYDVKM. The CDR3 length is 15 residues. DNA of the CDR3: TGTGCCAGCAGTTCGCATGAAGGGGGTAAGGCTGAGCAGTTCTTC. This encodes CASSSHEGGKAEQFF. The entire variable domain, with the rest obtained from reference TRBV28 and TRBJ2-1, is as follows: DVKVTQSSRYLVKRTGEKVFLECVQDMDHENMFWYRQDPGLGLRLIYFSYDVKMKEKGDIPEGYSVSREKKERFSLILESASTNQTSMYLCASSSHEGGKAEQFFGPGTRLTVL.

This clonotype has ten or more counts. The chain has TRBV7-8 and TRBJ2-1; D unresolved. V lost 5 bases, J lost 0 bases, and 17 bases lay in between. CDR1 and CDR2 from the germline V gene are SGHVS and FQNEAQ. This CDR3 spans 17 amino acids. The DNA of the CDR3 is TGTGCCAGCAGCGTCCGGCCAGCGCCAACCTCCTACAATGAGCAGTTCTTC. The encoded protein is CASSVRPAPTSYNEQFF.

This clonotype was found many times. V usage is TRBV20-1 and J usage is TRBJ2-7; the match to TRBD2 covers 14 bases. Germline V gene data show CDR1 as DFQATT and CDR2 as SNEGSKA (reference sequence). The CDR3 length is 14 residues. V shed 6 bases and J 2 bases; nucleotides not matched to a gene: 3. The CDR3 DNA is TGCAGTGCGGGGACTAGCGGGGGACCCTACGAGCAGTACTTC. Translation: CSAGTSGGPYEQYF.

In its sample, this clonotype was seen a few times. The genes are TRBV28 and TRBJ2-2; TRBD2 is a possible D gene (6 bases). Germline V lookup: CDR1 MDHEN, CDR2 SYDVKM. Trimming took off 4 bases at V and 0 bases at J, with 9 bases between the two ends. CDR3 size: 15 residues. The CDR3 is CASSSASANTGELFF. Here the CDR3 DNA reads TGTGCCAGCAGTTCGGCTAGCGCGAACACCGGGGAGCTGTTTTTT.

This clonotype came up a few times. The chain combines TRBV20-1 with TRBJ1-2; D may be TRBD1 (6 bases). CDR1 is DFQATT, CDR2 SNEGSKA, per germline (reference sequence). This CDR3 spans 14 amino acids. Deletions cut 5 bases from V and 4 bases from J, with 17 bases between. Written as DNA, the CDR3 is TGCAGTGCTGATCCTAAAGGGACATCCTATGGCTACACCTTC. Translating gives CSADPKGTSYGYTF.

This clonotype occurred many times. This chain connects TRBV9 to TRBJ2-7; D is unclear. Trimming removed 0 bases from V and 0 bases from J, with 7 bases in between. CDR3 length equals 14 residues. CDR1 and CDR2 (germline): SGDLS, YYNGEE. The CDR3 DNA reads TGTGCCAGCAGCGTAGGACGGAGCTCCTACGAGCAGTACTTC. Amino acids: CASSVGRSSYEQYF.